The present T cell receptor (beta chain) was sequenced within a study of T cell responses to AZD1222 COVID-19 vaccine. Clones were sequenced by immunoSEQ multiplex PCR, and TCRdb holds only the in-frame ones, with some missing. The sample carries tens of thousands of clones, more than 75% recorded once. The study's findings and limits: In the spike-specific TCR repertoire, nearly half reportedly target unmutated variant regions. Clonal diversity was possibly underestimated, and white British individuals and females predominated among donors. Seropositive AZD1222 recipients at baseline numbered only five or six.

Comments on this clone: What it binds is unknown.

The CDR3 loop spans 13 amino acids. The V and J ends lost 11 bases and 6 bases respectively, with 19 bases between them. Germline CDR1 and CDR2: MNHNY and SVGAGI (reference sequence). Specimen: peripheral blood, collected on day 0 of AZD1222 vaccination. This receptor was obtained from an adult in good health. The chain employs TRBV6-6 and TRBJ1-1; D ambiguous. The CDR3: CASWASGQSEAFF. DNA of the CDR3: TGTGCCTCTTGGGCCAGTGGGCAATCTGAAGCTTTCTTT.